This passage covers 17 T cell receptor beta chains from one sample sequenced in a study of T cell changes during pregnancy in multiple sclerosis. Clones were read by immunoSEQ multiplex PCR, and TCRdb kept only the in-frame ones, dropping some. The profile shows 95,000 to 100,000 clones, 91% of them singletons. Specimen: peripheral blood, collected in the second trimester of pregnancy. Source of these receptors: a female donor with multiple sclerosis, enrolled in a pregnancy study.

This chain connects TRBV2 to TRBJ2-3; 9 nucleotides match TRBD2. Trimming removed 4 bases from V and 1 base from J; junction bases left unmatched: 6. Germline assignment: CDR1 SNHLY and CDR2 FYNNEI. This CDR3 comprises 16 residues. CDR3 sequence: CASSATSGWGTDTQYF. The CDR3 DNA reads as TGTGCCAGCAGTGCCACTAGCGGGTGGGGCACAGATACGCAGTATTTT.

As regards this clone: Other nucleotide sequences in the sample specify the same CDR3. The chain uses TRBV4-3 and TRBJ1-2; D is perhaps TRBD1 (5 bases). Germline-derived CDR1 and CDR2 are LGHNA and YSLEER. Trimming left V 0 bases short and J 2 bases short, with 10 bases between. CDR3 size: 15 residues. The CDR3 nucleotides are TGCGCCAGCAGCCAAGACCCCACAGGCAACTATGGCTACACCTTC. Protein: CASSQDPTGNYGYTF.

The V gene is TRBV10-3, the J gene TRBJ2-1; D not resolved. The length of the CDR3 is 13 residues. The V end lost 9 bases, the J end lost 5 bases, and 14 bases lay between the germline ends. Per the germline V gene, CDR1 is ENHRY and CDR2 is SYGVKD. The CDR3 nucleotides are TGTGCCATGAGCTTACCGCCCGACAATGAGCAGTTCTTC. Protein: CAMSLPPDNEQFF.

CDR3 in amino acids: CASSILYEQYF. The CDR3 nucleotides are TGTGCCAGCAGTATACTTTACGAGCAGTACTTC. This rearrangement joins TRBV28 to TRBJ2-7; D not certain. V was cut by 5 bases and J by 4 bases, with 6 bases left in between. In germline, CDR1 is MDHEN, CDR2 SYDVKM. The CDR3 is 11 amino acids.

V is TRBV25-1 and J is TRBJ2-5; TRBD1 matches 7 bases. This CDR3 has 16 amino acids. V was pared by 6 bases and J by 5 bases, with 15 bases of the junction left unmatched. Germline CDR1 and CDR2: MGHDK and SYGVNS. In nucleotides, the CDR3 is TGTGCCAGCAGCGCATACTTACAGGGGTTAAAGGAGACCCAGTACTTC. Translated, it gives CASSAYLQGLKETQYF.

The genes are TRBV5-8 and TRBJ2-6; D unresolved. Trimming cost V 1 base and J 0 bases, with 8 bases left between them. Germline lookup yields CDR1 SGHTS and CDR2 YDEGEE. The CDR3 spans 16 residues. This chain's CDR3 is CASSLLPVSGANVLTF. The CDR3 nucleotides read TGTGCCAGCAGCTTGTTACCGGTCTCTGGGGCCAACGTCCTGACTTTC.

This sequence joins TRBV2 and TRBJ2-7; 8 bases map to TRBD2. Germline V gene sequence: CDR1 SNHLY, CDR2 FYNNEI. With V trimmed by 6 bases and J by 2 bases, 3 bases remained unmatched. The CDR3 has 13 amino acids. The CDR3 reads CASRLAATYEQYF. The CDR3 nucleotides are TGTGCCAGCAGACTAGCGGCTACCTACGAGCAGTACTTC.

This chain uses TRBV20-1 with TRBJ1-2, with TRBD1 as a possible D gene (6 bases). The CDR3 is made up of 10 amino acids. Trimming removed 4 bases at V and 14 bases at J, with 14 bases between. Germline loops: CDR1 DFQATT, CDR2 SNEGSKA (reference sequence). The CDR3 region is CSATTGTQTF. The CDR3 nucleotides read TGCAGTGCTACGACCGGGACACAGACCTTC.

The gene calls are TRBV15 and TRBJ2-7; TRBD2 aligns across 14 bases. With 3 bases clipped from V and 6 bases from J, the junction kept 19 bases outside the gene matches. CDR1 is LNHNV, CDR2 YYDKDF, per germline (reference sequence). This CDR3 region has 20 residues. CDR3 sequence (DNA): TGTGCCACCAGCAGTTTTTTTGGCAGGGGACTAGCGGGAGTTCGCTCCGAGCAGTACTTC. Its translation is CATSSFFGRGLAGVRSEQYF.

V gene TRBV5-1 combines with J gene TRBJ2-5, with D hard to call. The CDR3 is 14 residues long. Trimming took off 3 bases at V and 5 bases at J, with 14 bases between the two ends. Germline loops: CDR1 SGHRS, CDR2 YFSETQ. This CDR3 is CASSSSPDSETQYF. The CDR3, as DNA: TGCGCCAGCAGCTCTTCCCCCGACTCGGAGACCCAGTACTTC.

The genes are TRBV4-3 and TRBJ2-3, with 10 nucleotides matching TRBD2. The germline V gene encodes CDR1 LGHNA and CDR2 YSLEER. J gave up 4 bases and V 0 bases, and 4 bases lay outside the gene matches. This CDR3 has 16 amino acids. CDR3 protein: CASSQDSSGSADTQYF. DNA of the CDR3: TGCGCCAGCAGCCAAGATTCTAGCGGGAGTGCAGATACGCAGTATTTT.

This chain links TRBV7-9 with TRBJ2-1; 11 nucleotides align to TRBD2. Germline values: CDR1 SEHNR, CDR2 FQNEAQ (reference sequence). After removal of 1 base from V and 9 bases from J, the junction contained 8 bases not matched to a gene. The CDR3 has 16 residues. The DNA of the CDR3 is TGTGCCAGCAGCTTAGGACTAGCGGGAAGTTATGGTGAGCAGTTCTTC. Protein product: CASSLGLAGSYGEQFF.

This chain uses TRBV30 with TRBJ1-1; perhaps TRBD1 as D (6 bases). The ends were cut back, 2 bases at V and 6 bases at J, with 13 bases in the middle. Germline V gives CDR1 GTSNPN, CDR2 SVGIG (reference sequence). This CDR3 is 13 amino acids long. The CDR3 DNA sequence: TGTGCCTGGAGTCAGGGGCTTCGCGCTGAAGCTTTCTTT. It specifies CAWSQGLRAEAFF.

The V gene is TRBV13, the J gene TRBJ2-3; D perhaps matches TRBD1 (6 bases). V dropped 2 bases and J dropped 2 bases, with 11 bases sitting between them. This CDR3 is built from 15 residues. Germline values: CDR1 PRHDT, CDR2 FYEKMQ (reference sequence). For the CDR3, the DNA is TGTGCCAGCAGCTTAAACAGGGTTGACACAGATACGCAGTATTTT. This gives the protein CASSLNRVDTDTQYF.

The rearrangement uses TRBV15 and TRBJ2-3; TRBD1 matches at 9 bases. J was trimmed by 6 bases and V by 7 bases; bases with no gene match: 5. Germline values: CDR1 LNHNV, CDR2 YYDKDF (reference sequence). The CDR3 is 13 amino acids. The CDR3 DNA is TGTGCCACCACTACAGGGGGCGTTGATACGCAGTATTTT. Encoded protein: CATTTGGVDTQYF.

The chain links TRBV6-1 to TRBJ2-3; D possibly corresponds to TRBD2 (6 bases). V lost 2 bases to trimming and J lost 1 base, with 7 bases between them. This CDR3 is built from 14 residues. Germline V gene lookup returns CDR1 MNHNS and CDR2 SASEGT. The CDR3 here is CASSEPGGTDTQYF. For the CDR3, the DNA is TGTGCCAGCAGTGAACCGGGAGGCACAGATACGCAGTATTTT.

The rearrangement links TRBV5-1 to TRBJ1-2, with a tentative D call TRBD1 (5 bases). Germline CDR1 and CDR2: SGHRS and YFSETQ. There are 15 residues in the CDR3. The ends were cut back, 0 bases at V and 6 bases at J, with 15 bases in the middle. The chain's CDR3 is CASSLEGLGWHGYTF. As DNA, the CDR3 is TGCGCCAGCAGCTTGGAGGGGCTGGGGTGGCATGGCTACACCTTC.